Below, 14 T cell receptor beta chains from the same sample are listed, as sequenced in a study of blood T cells in healthy people across ages. A second PCR, run for roughly 7 to 11 cycles, used a sample-barcoded 5' primer plus a J-beta primer mix. Using its own MiXCR run on the 5' RACE reads, TCRdb lists one record per CDR3 protein. Here the sample spans about 940,000 distinct CDR3 sequences, around 48% being singletons. Sequenced material: blood. These receptor sequences come from a man aged 25 to 40 in good health.

This clonotype occurred a few times. The chain links TRBV11-3 to TRBJ2-3; unclear D gene. Trimming took off 3 bases at V and 7 bases at J, with 8 bases between the two ends. The CDR3 has 12 residues. Germline V CDR1 and CDR2: SGHNT, YENEEA. Here the CDR3 reads CASSLAQHTQYF. The CDR3 coding sequence is TGTGCCAGCAGCTTGGCCCAGCATACGCAGTATTTT.

In this sample, this clonotype turned up a few times. The chain combines TRBV28 with TRBJ2-5; D ambiguous. The CDR3 is 12 amino acids. Between the trimmed V and J ends, which lost 8 bases and 2 bases, there was a span of 9 bases. Germline V gene lookup returns CDR1 MDHEN and CDR2 SYDVKM. The CDR3 here is CASSTGQETQYF. The CDR3 DNA is TGTGCCAGCTCTACGGGTCAAGAGACCCAGTACTTC. The full variable domain, with the rest looked up from reference TRBV28 and TRBJ2-5, is DVKVTQSSRYLVKRTGEKVFLECVQDMDHENMFWYRQDPGLGLRLIYFSYDVKMKEKGDIPEGYSVSREKKERFSLILESASTNQTSMYLCASSTGQETQYFGPGTRLLVL.

On this clonotype itself: One junction end does not reproduce the germline sequence, and a read error may be involved. The gene calls are TRBV9 and TRBJ2-2; perhaps D is TRBD1 or TRBD2 (5 bases each). The CDR3 covers 14 residues. CDR1 and CDR2 from the germline V gene are SGDLS and YYNGEE. The CDR3 region has the DNA TGTGCCAGCAGCGTCGGGACCAACACCAGGGAGCTGTTTTTT. The encoded protein is CASSVGTNTRELFF.

This clonotype has ten or more counts. The chain is built from TRBV2 and TRBJ2-1; possibly TRBD2 for D (6 bases). This CDR3 is 14 amino acids long. The germline gives CDR1 SNHLY, CDR2 FYNNEI. Trimming pared 7 bases from V and 6 bases from J, leaving 16 bases between. CDR3 sequence (DNA): TGTGCCAGCATGCTCGTGGGGGGTCGCAATGAGCAGTTCTTC. Encoded protein: CASMLVGGRNEQFF.

The rearrangement links TRBV7-8 to TRBJ2-4, with D unresolved. The V and J ends lost 8 bases and 9 bases respectively, with 14 bases between them. Germline values: CDR1 SGHVS, CDR2 FQNEAQ. The CDR3 runs 12 residues. The CDR3 protein is CASSAPGSIQYF. The CDR3 DNA follows: TGTGCCAGCTCAGCTCCGGGTAGCATTCAGTACTTC.

The chain links TRBV29-1 to TRBJ2-1; D call uncertain. The CDR3 is 13 residues long. V lost 4 bases to trimming and J lost 4 bases, with 11 bases between them. CDR1 and CDR2 (germline): SQVTM, ANQGSEA. In nucleotides, the CDR3 is TGCAGCGTTGTCTTCCTAGGATACAATGAGCAGTTCTTC. Protein: CSVVFLGYNEQFF.

The chain carries TRBV6-5 and TRBJ1-2; the D gene is possibly TRBD1 (5 bases). Per germline, CDR1 MNHEY and CDR2 SVGAGI. The ends were cut back, 5 bases at V and 4 bases at J, with 20 bases in the middle. This CDR3 is built from 16 residues. The CDR3 region has the DNA TGTGCCAGCAGTCAGAGAAGGAGGGGCCAAGGCTATGGCTACACCTTC. Residues: CASSQRRRGQGYGYTF.

This clonotype was picked up a small number of times. The genes are TRBV14 and TRBJ1-3; no definite D call. Trimming pared 1 base from V and 5 bases from J, leaving 0 bases between. The CDR3 totals 11 residues. Germline assignment: CDR1 SGHDN and CDR2 FVKESK. Here the CDR3 reads CASSQGNTIYF. The CDR3 DNA reads TGTGCCAGCAGCCAAGGAAACACCATATATTTT. The whole variable domain, filled in from reference TRBV14 and TRBJ1-3, reads EAGVTQFPSHSVIEKGQTVTLRCDPISGHDNLYWYRRVMGKEIKFLLHFVKESKQDESGMPNNRFLAERTGGTYSTLKVQPAELEDSGVYFCASSQGNTIYFGEGSWLTVV.

The genes are TRBV4-2 and TRBJ1-1; no reliable D call. V dropped 3 bases and J dropped 8 bases, with 13 bases sitting between them. Germline values: CDR1 LGHNA, CDR2 YNFKEQ. The CDR3 contains 13 residues. In nucleotides, the CDR3 is TGTGCCAGCAGCCATGATTGGGATTCAGAAGCTTTCTTT. This sequence encodes CASSHDWDSEAFF.

The chain joins TRBV4-1 to TRBJ1-2; D remains unclear. V dropped 0 bases and J dropped 8 bases, with 13 bases sitting between them. CDR3 size: 14 residues. CDR1 and CDR2 from the germline V gene are MGHRA and YSYEKL. CDR3 DNA sequence: TGCGCCAGCAGCCAAGAAGGCTTAAGACCGGGCTACACCTTC. It encodes CASSQEGLRPGYTF.

This clonotype has ten or more counts. The rearrangement joins TRBV29-1 to TRBJ2-7; D unclear. Germline CDR1 is SQVTM and CDR2 is ANQGSEA. The CDR3 contains 11 residues. The V gene lost 6 bases and the J gene lost 3 bases, with 9 bases spanning the gap. The CDR3 here is CSVANYYEQYF. The DNA for the CDR3 is TGCAGCGTCGCTAACTACTACGAGCAGTACTTC.

The rearrangement uses TRBV6-2 or TRBV6-3 and TRBJ2-1, with TRBD1 matching over 7 bases. Germline CDR1 and CDR2: MNHEY and SVGEGT. J was trimmed by 9 bases and V by 6 bases; bases with no gene match: 14. This CDR3 spans 15 amino acids. CDR3 coding DNA: TGTGCCAGCAGGCGGATCCGACAGGGATCGAGTGAGCAGTTCTTC. Its translation is CASRRIRQGSSEQFF.

This clonotype was seen only a few times. One junction end does not reproduce the germline sequence, and a read error may be involved. V is TRBV4-2 and J is TRBJ1-2, with D tentatively TRBD1 (5 bases). Germline V gene lookup returns CDR1 LGHNA and CDR2 YNFKEQ. This CDR3 region has 14 residues. In nucleotides, the CDR3 is TGTACCAGCAGCCAAGTTTCGACAGAGAGCGGCTACACCTTC. This translates into CTSSQVSTESGYTF.

The V and J genes are TRBV20-1 and TRBJ1-1; the D is unclear. CDR1 DFQATT and CDR2 SNEGSKA come from the germline V gene (reference sequence). The V and J ends lost 6 bases and 0 bases respectively, with 17 bases between them. CDR3 length: 15 amino acids. CDR3 nucleotides: TGCAGTGCACCGAATGGGAATAGAATGAACACTGAAGCTTTCTTT. Translation: CSAPNGNRMNTEAFF.